This T cell receptor beta chain came from a study of CD8 T cells in Susac syndrome. There are 19 residues in the CDR3. From germline, CDR1 is SGHRS and CDR2 YFSETQ. V shed 2 bases and J 2 bases; nucleotides not matched to a gene: 8. The authors reverse transcribed 0.5 to 1 ug RNA with random hexamers. TCRdb analysed the immunoSEQ multiplex PCR reads with MiXCR anew, one entry per CDR3 protein. Of over 300,000 distinct CDR3 sequences detected, about 92% appear once; the ten largest clones hold roughly 0.064%. This clonotype was seen a single time. This receptor was taken from a human donor with multiple sclerosis. The chain links TRBV5-1 to TRBJ2-3, with 16 positions matching TRBD2. Source material: CD4+ T cells from PBMCs. CDR3 DNA: TGCGCCAGCAGCTTCGGGACTAGCGGGGGGGCTACCCCCACAGATACGCAGTATTTT. This codes for CASSFGTSGGATPTDTQYF.